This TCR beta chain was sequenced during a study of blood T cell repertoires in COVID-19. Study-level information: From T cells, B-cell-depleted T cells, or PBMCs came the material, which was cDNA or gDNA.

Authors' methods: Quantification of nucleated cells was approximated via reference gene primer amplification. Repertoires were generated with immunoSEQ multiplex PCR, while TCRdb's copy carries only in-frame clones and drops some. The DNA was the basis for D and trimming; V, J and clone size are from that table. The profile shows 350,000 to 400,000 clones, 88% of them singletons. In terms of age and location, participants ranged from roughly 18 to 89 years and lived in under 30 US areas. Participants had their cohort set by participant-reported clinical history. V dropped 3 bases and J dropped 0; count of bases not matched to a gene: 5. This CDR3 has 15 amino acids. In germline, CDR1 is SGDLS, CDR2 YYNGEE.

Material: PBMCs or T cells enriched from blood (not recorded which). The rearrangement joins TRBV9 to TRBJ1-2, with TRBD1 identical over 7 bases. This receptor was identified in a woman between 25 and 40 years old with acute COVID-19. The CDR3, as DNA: TGTGCCAGCAGCGAAACCGGGACAGCTAACTATGGCTACACCTTC. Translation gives CASSETGTANYGYTF.